This T cell receptor (beta chain) comes out of a study of siplizumab effects on memory and regulatory T cells. Study conclusions and caveats: Mean Treg-derived proportions of mappable alloreactive CD4+ clones were just under 70% for siplizumab and around 29% for controls. Naive T cells appeared more diverse than memory cells and seemed to be major alloresponse contributors. Of the proliferating CD4+ or CD8+ clones, roughly 75-97% lacked a naive or memory phenotype that could be assigned.

Around 10^5 TCR templates per sample were assayed. Assay used: immunoSEQ multiplex PCR; TCRdb lists only in-frame clones, some missing. This table holds around 110,000 clones, about 94% found once. For this clone: Its specificity is not known.

Trimming removed 5 bases from V and 6 bases from J, with 17 bases in between. The CDR3 has 15 residues. Per germline, CDR1 SGHAT and CDR2 FQNNGV. V and J are TRBV11-2 and TRBJ1-5; D is perhaps TRBD1 (6 bases). The receptor was isolated from a human donor in good health. Sequencing input: non-Treg CD4+ T cells sorted from blood. DNA of the CDR3: TGTGCCAGCAGCGCACTGGGTGGCAGGGGTCAGCCCCAGCATTTT. The encoded protein is CASSALGGRGQPQHF.